Shown below are 8 T cell receptor beta chains from a single sample sequenced in a study of metastatic and nonmetastatic thyroid tumors. TCRdb reprocessed the PCR reads via MiXCR. The repertoire holds more than 40,000 clones, with 28% as singletons. Prior to thyroid surgery, none of the patients had received any treatment. The specimen sequenced was blood. The source is a male donor with papillary thyroid cancer or a benign thyroid nodule (not recorded which). Some clones in this sample may be carry-over from other donors' samples.

The chain couples TRBV7-8 to TRBJ2-5; D perhaps matches TRBD2 (5 bases). V lost 5 bases to trimming and J lost 4 bases, with 23 bases between them. CDR3 size: 17 residues. Germline values: CDR1 SGHVS, CDR2 FQNEAQ. CDR3 nucleotide sequence: TGTGCCAGCAGCCCGGTGGGCGGGCGGCCGACGGCAGAGACCCAGTACTTC. Protein sequence: CASSPVGGRPTAETQYF.

Comments on this clone: The junction differs from germline at one of its ends, possibly a read error. The chain links TRBV2 to TRBJ1-2; 9 bases map to TRBD1. Germline values: CDR1 SNHLY, CDR2 FYNNEI. This CDR3 has 13 residues. The DNA of the CDR3 is TGTTCCAGCAGCCTAGGACAGGGGTACGGCTACCCCTTC. Protein product: CSSSLGQGYGYPF.

The rearrangement links TRBV4-1 to TRBJ2-1; D unresolved. Per the germline V gene, CDR1 is MGHRA and CDR2 is YSYEKL. This CDR3 has 14 residues. V lost 0 bases and J lost 6, with 9 bases in between. The DNA for the CDR3 is TGCGCCAGCAGCCAAGATAACCCCGGCAATGAGCAGTTCTTC. Amino acids: CASSQDNPGNEQFF.

A few counts support this clone. At one end, the junction sequence differs from germline, possibly due to a read error. This chain connects TRBV6-1 to TRBJ2-5; TRBD1 matches at 9 bases. Germline values: CDR1 MNHNS, CDR2 SASEGT. The CDR3 is made up of 16 amino acids. As DNA, the CDR3 is TGTGCCAGCAGTTCTAACCGGGACAGGGTTTGGGAGAACCAGTACTTC. This codes for CASSSNRDRVWENQYF.

Remarks on this clone: At one end the junction does not follow the germline gene, possibly because of a read error. This sequence joins TRBV19 and TRBJ2-1; 9 nucleotides line up with TRBD2. Germline V gives CDR1 LNHDA, CDR2 SQIVND (reference sequence). This CDR3 has 15 residues. The DNA of the CDR3 is TGTGCCTGTAGTCGGTTAGCGGGGGAGTACAATGATCAGTTCTTC. Translation: CACSRLAGEYNDQFF. Combining the CDR3 with reference TRBV19 and TRBJ2-1 gives the whole variable domain DGGITQSPKYLFRKEGQNVTLSCEQNLNHDAMYWYRQDPGQGLRLIYYSQIVNDFQKGDIAEGYSVSREKKESFPLTVTSAQKNPTAFYLCACSRLAGEYNDQFFGPGTRLTVL.

Only a few counts were recorded for this clone. A much larger clone lies a single base off, so this may be a read error. The chain carries TRBV4-1 and TRBJ2-5, with D possibly matching TRBD1 (6 bases). Trimming took 2 bases from V and 5 from J, leaving 21 bases between them. The CDR3 length is 17 residues. Germline values: CDR1 MGHRA, CDR2 YSYEKL. In nucleotides, the CDR3 is TGCGCCAGCAGCCAATACCCGTCGGGCAGGGGAGAGGAGACCCAGTACTTC. It codes for CASSQYPSGRGEETQYF.

This clone was seen ten or more times. CDR3: CASSLRDRLSPLHF. The CDR3 DNA reads TGTGCCAGCAGCTTACGGGACCGGCTGTCACCCCTCCACTTT. The chain employs TRBV11-2 and TRBJ1-6; a possible D gene is TRBD1 (5 bases). V gave up 2 bases and J gave up 10 bases, with 12 bases separating them. The CDR3 is 14 amino acids. Germline loops: CDR1 SGHAT, CDR2 FQNNGV.

The CDR3 is CASSLEGGHQETQYF. CDR3 bases: TGTGCCAGCAGCTTGGAAGGGGGCCACCAAGAGACCCAGTACTTC. The genes are TRBV5-4 and TRBJ2-5, with 7 positions matching TRBD1. Losses at the gene ends were 0 bases for V and 0 bases for J; bases not matched to a gene: 2. Germline lookup yields CDR1 SGHNT and CDR2 YYREEE (reference sequence). The CDR3 runs 15 residues.